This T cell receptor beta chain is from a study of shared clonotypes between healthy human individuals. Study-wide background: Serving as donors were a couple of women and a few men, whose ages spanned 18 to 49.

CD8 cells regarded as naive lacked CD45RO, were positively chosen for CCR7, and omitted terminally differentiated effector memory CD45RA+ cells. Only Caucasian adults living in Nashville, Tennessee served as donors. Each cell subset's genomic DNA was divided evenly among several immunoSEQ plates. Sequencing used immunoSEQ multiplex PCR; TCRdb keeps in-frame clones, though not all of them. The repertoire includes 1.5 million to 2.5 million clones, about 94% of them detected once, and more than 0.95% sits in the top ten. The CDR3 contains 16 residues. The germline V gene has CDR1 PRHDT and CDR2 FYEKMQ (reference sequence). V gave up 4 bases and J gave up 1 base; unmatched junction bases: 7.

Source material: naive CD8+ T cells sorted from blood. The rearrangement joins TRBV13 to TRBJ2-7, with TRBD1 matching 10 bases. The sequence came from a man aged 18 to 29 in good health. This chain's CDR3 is CASSSDRGRESYEQYF. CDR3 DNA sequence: TGTGCCAGCAGCTCAGACAGGGGGCGCGAGTCCTACGAGCAGTACTTC.